This record concerns one T cell receptor beta chain sequence. Authors' methods: Estimation of nucleated cell counts relied on the amplification of reference gene primers. Clones were sequenced by immunoSEQ multiplex PCR, and TCRdb holds only the in-frame ones, with some missing. The V and J calls and clone size come from that table; D and trimming were worked out from the DNA. The sample includes fewer than 60,000 clones, about four fifths of them seen just once. These data belong to a study of blood T cell repertoires in COVID-19. CDR3 length: 15 amino acids. Trimming shortened V by 5 bases and J by 6 bases, and 19 bases separated the two germline ends. The germline V gene encodes CDR1 SGHVS and CDR2 FQNEAQ.

The chain uses TRBV7-8 and TRBJ1-2, with D unresolved. Sequencing was done on a sample of peripheral blood. The TCR was taken from a man aged 55-75 years with acute or convalescent COVID-19. The CDR3 spells CASSPSISLGDGYTF. The CDR3 DNA reads TGTGCCAGCAGCCCTTCGATCAGTCTCGGGGATGGCTACACCTTC.